A selection of T cell receptor beta chains follows, all from one sample in a study of OX40 agonist ivuxolimab in advanced cancers. Profiled with immunoSEQ multiplex PCR; TCRdb holds only in-frame clones, not every one. Of tens of thousands of clones in the sample, approximately 84% were seen once. The specimen was CD4+ or CD8+ T cells sorted from blood, collected in a trial of the OX40 agonist ivuxolimab. The receptors were gathered from an adult with an advanced solid tumor such as melanoma, head and neck, liver or kidney cancer. The CDR3 runs from the conserved cysteine through the conserved F or W. Each record gives: J gene, clone size, V gene, D gene, CDR3 protein, CDR3 DNA. A D gene is named only where the DNA matches it firmly. Clone sizes are given selectively: once, few, many, or a class where the clone is expanded.

TRBJ2-1	NA	TRBV7-6	TRBD2	CASSPRTSGGYNEQFF	TGTGCCAGCAGCCCCCGGACTAGCGGGGGCTACAATGAGCAGTTCTTC
TRBJ1-5	NA	TRBV6-6	NA	CASSGGRAYSNQPQHF	TGTGCCAGCAGTGGGGGACGAGCATATAGCAATCAGCCCCAGCATTTT
TRBJ2-3	NA	TRBV7-6	NA	CASSPTTDTQYF	TGTGCCAGCAGCCCCACCACAGATACGCAGTATTTT
TRBJ1-2	NA	TRBV15	NA	CATSRDRDYGYTF	TGTGCCACCAGCAGAGACAGAGACTATGGCTACACCTTC
TRBJ2-2	NA	TRBV7-8	NA	CASRARVTGELFF	TGTGCCAGCAGGGCGCGGGTCACCGGGGAGCTGTTTTTT
TRBJ2-7	NA	TRBV9	NA	CASSVGTSFYEQYF	TGTGCCAGCAGCGTAGGGACTTCTTTCTACGAGCAGTACTTC
TRBJ2-1	NA	TRBV5-1	TRBD2	CASSLTLGTSMNEQFF	TGCGCCAGCAGCTTGACGTTGGGGACTAGTATGAATGAGCAGTTCTTC
TRBJ1-5	NA	TRBV7-8	NA	CASSLYDRQPQHF	TGTGCCAGCAGCCTTTACGACAGGCAGCCCCAGCATTTT
TRBJ1-6	NA	TRBV19	NA	CASKGGANNSPLHF	TGTGCCAGTAAGGGAGGGGCGAATAATTCACCCCTCCACTTT
TRBJ2-1	NA	TRBV5-1	TRBD2	CASSLGGGSPYYNEQFF	TGCGCCAGCAGCTTGGGGGGCGGGAGCCCCTACTACAATGAGCAGTTCTTC
TRBJ1-1	NA	TRBV7-9	NA	CASSLAGILSTEAFF	TGTGCCAGCAGCTTAGCAGGGATTTTAAGCACTGAAGCTTTCTTT
TRBJ2-1	NA	TRBV4-1	TRBD2	CASSQDKASGGARYYNEQFF	TGCGCCAGCAGCCAAGATAAGGCTAGCGGGGGGGCCCGCTACTACAATGAGCAGTTCTTC
TRBJ2-7	NA	TRBV7-2	NA	CASSLTGTYEQYF	TGTGCCAGCAGCTTAACAGGGACCTACGAGCAGTACTTC
TRBJ1-3	NA	TRBV2	NA	CASISITGNRGNTIYF	TGTGCCAGCATTAGTATTACAGGGAACCGTGGAAACACCATATATTTT
TRBJ1-2	NA	TRBV11-2	NA	CASSLEGRGYTF	TGTGCCAGCAGCTTAGAAGGGCGCGGCTACACCTTC
TRBJ2-2	NA	TRBV5-1	NA	CASSLRTTGELFF	TGCGCCAGCAGCTTACGAACCACCGGGGAGCTGTTTTTT
TRBJ1-1	NA	TRBV7-9	NA	CATVAGNLEAFF	TGTGCCACCGTCGCGGGGAATCTTGAAGCTTTCTTT
TRBJ2-7	NA	TRBV30	NA	CAWNRLSSYEQYF	TGTGCCTGGAACAGATTGAGCTCCTACGAGCAGTACTTC
TRBJ1-6	once	TRBV10-2	TRBD1	CASSALGTGDSPLHF	TGCGCCAGCAGCGCTCTCGGGACAGGGGATTCACCCCTCCACTTT
TRBJ1-1	NA	TRBV15	NA	CATSSLFDGMGTEAFF	TGTGCCACCAGCAGTCTATTTGATGGTATGGGCACTGAAGCTTTCTTT
TRBJ2-5	NA	TRBV7-3	TRBD2	CASSLLAGLQETQYF	TGTGCCAGCAGCTTACTAGCGGGACTACAAGAGACCCAGTACTTC
TRBJ2-1	NA	TRBV19	NA	CASRNSGDGHYNEQFF	TGTGCCAGTAGGAACTCAGGGGATGGGCACTACAATGAGCAGTTCTTC
TRBJ1-1	NA	TRBV19	NA	CASSSIVTDTEAFF	TGTGCCAGTAGTAGCATTGTGACGGACACTGAAGCTTTCTTT
TRBJ1-5	NA	TRBV7-2	NA	CASSLKGISNQPQHF	TGTGCCAGCAGCTTAAAAGGGATTAGCAATCAGCCCCAGCATTTT
TRBJ1-5	NA	TRBV18	NA	CASSSRDTNQPQHF	TGTGCCAGCTCATCCCGGGACACCAATCAGCCCCAGCATTTT
TRBJ1-6	NA	TRBV4-1	TRBD1	CASSQADRERSPLHF	TGCGCCAGCAGCCAAGCTGACAGGGAAAGGTCACCCCTCCACTTT
TRBJ2-1	NA	TRBV18	TRBD2	CASSRGGLAGGLNEQFF	TGTGCCAGCTCACGGGGTGGACTAGCGGGAGGTCTCAATGAGCAGTTCTTC
TRBJ1-2	NA	TRBV7-9	TRBD1	CASSLMGQGYGYTF	TGTGCCAGCAGCTTAATGGGACAGGGGTATGGCTACACCTTC
TRBJ1-1	few	TRBV9	NA	CASTPWGPNTEAFF	TGTGCCAGCACCCCGTGGGGACCTAACACTGAAGCTTTCTTT
TRBJ1-4	few	TRBV7-9	NA	CASSFPSTTNEKLFF	TGTGCCAGCAGCTTCCCGAGCACAACTAATGAAAAACTGTTTTTT
TRBJ2-1	NA	TRBV19	NA	CASSRGGATNEQFF	TGTGCCAGTAGTAGGGGCGGGGCTACCAATGAGCAGTTCTTC
TRBJ2-5	NA	TRBV7-8	NA	CASSLRWEIQETQYF	TGTGCCAGCAGCTTAAGGTGGGAGATTCAAGAGACCCAGTACTTC
TRBJ1-2	NA	TRBV19	TRBD1	CASRTGQGGGDYGYTF	TGTGCCAGTAGGACCGGACAGGGGGGAGGGGACTATGGCTACACCTTC
TRBJ2-3	NA	TRBV19	TRBD2	CASSIRLAGVGGTDTQYF	TGTGCCAGTAGTATCAGACTAGCGGGAGTAGGTGGCACAGATACGCAGTATTTT
TRBJ2-2	few	TRBV2	NA	CASTPQGAGELFF	TGTGCCAGCACTCCACAGGGTGCCGGGGAGCTGTTTTTT
TRBJ2-5	NA	TRBV7-9	NA	CASSFLQGTQETQYF	TGTGCCAGCAGCTTCCTCCAGGGGACCCAAGAGACCCAGTACTTC
TRBJ2-3	NA	TRBV30	TRBD2	CAWSVTSGRTDTQYF	TGTGCCTGGAGTGTAACTAGCGGACGCACAGATACGCAGTATTTT